This T cell receptor (beta chain) was profiled in a study of regulatory T cells in long-lasting Graves disease. iRepertoire HTBI primers and Arm-PCR of CDR3 regions built TCR beta libraries. In the study's own analysis: Throughout the samples, researchers identified roughly 59 TRBV and around 15 TRBJ segments. One entry per CDR3 protein results from TCRdb running MiXCR on the multiplex PCR reads. TCRdb, not the original authors, processed these V and J calls. The table records about 530,000 distinct CDR3 sequences, roughly a sixth of them present only once. Time point described: newly diagnosed GD, antithyroid drugs for less than 3 months. RNA isolated from PBMCs was used to make the TCR library. CDR1 and CDR2 (germline): LNHNV, YYDKDF (reference sequence). With 3 bases clipped from V and 6 bases from J, the junction kept 4 bases outside the gene matches. The CDR3 spans 14 residues. These records were also assigned to another study, of T cells in Graves' hyperthyroidism and ophthalmopathy. That paper adds: TCR CDR3 underwent first-round RT-PCR with the HTBI primer set.

The chain couples TRBV15 to TRBJ1-5; the match to TRBD1 covers 8 bases. This specimen was peripheral blood mononuclear cells (PBMCs), taken at new diagnosis, from a patient treated with antithyroid drugs. This sequence was found in a woman aged 35-65 years with Graves disease. CDR3 protein: CATSSDRGGQPQHF. The CDR3 DNA reads TGTGCCACCAGCAGTGACAGGGGAGGTCAGCCCCAGCATTTT.